A single sample is the source of the 8 T cell receptor beta chains below, sequenced in a study of blood T cell repertoires in COVID-19. TCRdb's table, derived via immunoSEQ multiplex PCR, lists solely in-frame clones and lacks some. This table has more than 70,000 clones, approximately 80% appearing once. Sequencing was carried out using peripheral blood. The receptors shown here come from a woman between 70 and 85 years old with acute or convalescent COVID-19.

This CDR3 is CASKRDPSSYEQYF. In DNA, the CDR3 is TGTGCCAGCAAGCGGGACCCCAGCTCCTACGAGCAGTACTTC. The chain is built from TRBV9 and TRBJ2-7; 7 nucleotides line up with TRBD2. This CDR3 region has 14 residues. V shed 6 bases and J 0 bases; nucleotides not matched to a gene: 6. CDR1 and CDR2 (germline): SGDLS, YYNGEE. Based on the CDR3 plus reference TRBV9 and TRBJ2-7, the full variable domain is DSGVTQTPKHLITATGQRVTLRCSPRSGDLSVYWYQQSLDQGLQFLIQYYNGEERAKGNILERFSAQQFPDLHSELNLSSLELGDSALYFCASKRDPSSYEQYFGPGTRLTVT.

The chain combines TRBV3-1 (or the pseudogene TRBV3-2) with TRBJ2-1, with TRBD2 identical over 14 bases. Per germline, CDR1 LGHDT and CDR2 YNNKEL (reference sequence). The CDR3 covers 17 residues. Losses at the gene ends were 4 bases for V and 7 bases for J; bases not matched to a gene: 9. The chain's CDR3 is CASSPPGLAGAVNEQFF. The CDR3 DNA follows: TGTGCCAGCAGCCCCCCGGGACTAGCGGGAGCGGTGAATGAGCAGTTCTTC.

The rearrangement joins TRBV6-5 to TRBJ2-3; 7 bases line up with TRBD2. CDR3 length: 12 amino acids. Germline lookup yields CDR1 MNHEY and CDR2 SVGAGI. V lost 8 bases to trimming and J lost 6 bases; unmatched junction nucleotides: 5. The CDR3 region has the DNA TGTGCCAGCCGGGAGGTTTCCGATACGCAGTATTTT. It specifies CASREVSDTQYF.

The rearrangement joins TRBV19 to TRBJ1-3; D is unclear. Germline CDR1 is LNHDA and CDR2 is SQIVND (reference sequence). The CDR3 sequence is 14 residues long. V gave up 6 bases and J gave up 0 bases, with 9 bases separating them. As DNA, the CDR3 is TGTGCCAGTAGCGTACAATTCTCTGGAAACACCATATATTTT. Residues: CASSVQFSGNTIYF.

About this clone itself: An end of the junction does not agree with germline; a read error may underlie this. The chain employs TRBV5-5 and TRBJ2-7; 7 nucleotides agree with TRBD2. The CDR3 consists of 13 residues. Germline V gene lookup returns CDR1 SGHKS and CDR2 YYEKEE (reference sequence). Here the CDR3 reads CASTSGVVYDQYF. DNA for the CDR3: TGTGCCAGCACCAGCGGGGTCGTTTACGACCAGTACTTC.

The chain couples TRBV9 to TRBJ2-3, with 7 bases that match TRBD1. With 4 bases clipped from V and 4 bases from J, the junction kept 6 bases outside the gene matches. This CDR3 is built from 14 residues. CDR1 SGDLS and CDR2 YYNGEE come from the germline V gene. DNA for the CDR3: TGTGCCAGCAGCCTCCGACAGGGAGCAGATACGCAGTATTTT. This codes for CASSLRQGADTQYF.

J is TRBJ2-1 and V is TRBV6-5; D call uncertain. This CDR3 has 13 amino acids. Trimming removed 2 bases at V and 5 bases at J, with 7 bases between. Per the germline V gene, CDR1 is MNHEY and CDR2 is SVGAGI. The CDR3: CASSYAGNNEQFF. CDR3 nucleotide sequence: TGTGCCAGCAGTTACGCAGGAAACAATGAGCAGTTCTTC.

The table lists this clone with a few counts. This chain uses TRBV28 with TRBJ1-2; no firm D call. Germline V gene sequence: CDR1 MDHEN, CDR2 SYDVKM. V was pared by 1 base and J by 6 bases, with 15 bases between. The CDR3 is made up of 15 amino acids. CDR3 in amino acids: CASSLFAEYQDGYTF. The CDR3 DNA sequence: TGTGCCAGCAGTTTATTCGCCGAGTACCAGGATGGCTACACCTTC.